This entry describes one T cell receptor beta chain. Every isolated RNA sample was fully reverse transcribed, so sequencing captured expressed TCRB transcripts. Using immunoSEQ multiplex PCR, the repertoire was profiled, and TCRdb retains in-frame clones only, with some absent. The data show about 44,000 clones, about 51% seen once. This sample stems from a study of beta chain features in type 1 diabetes. CD4+ cells of the naive, central memory, regulatory and stem cell-like memory types were sorted via CD45RO/CCR7/CD25/CD127/CD95/CD27. The germline V gene has CDR1 LNHDA and CDR2 SQIVND (reference sequence). This CDR3 spans 16 amino acids. V was clipped by 0 bases and J by 9 bases; unmatched bases: 9.

Sequencing was performed on Tregs from blood. This TCR derives from a woman younger than 35 in good health. The chain couples TRBV19 to TRBJ1-5, with 9 bases lining up with TRBD1. CDR3 nucleotides: TGTGCCAGTAGTATAGATCGGGGACAGGGACGGTGGCCCCAGCATTTT. Translation gives CASSIDRGQGRWPQHF.